The clone carrying this T cell receptor (beta chain) has more than one count but fewer than ten. Its cognate antigen is unknown. This sample stems from a study of T cell responses to AZD1222 COVID-19 vaccine. Study-wide points: Once two AZD1222 doses were given, Spike-specific TCR breadth and depth went up. Among spike-specific TCRs, nearly half reportedly target unmutated variant regions.

The analysis combined second doses at about 4 or about 12 weeks. The CDR3 is 15 residues long. The ends were cut back, 5 bases at V and 5 bases at J, with 13 bases in the middle. CDR1 MNHEY and CDR2 SMNVEV come from the germline V gene (reference sequence). TCRdb's table, derived via immunoSEQ multiplex PCR, lists solely in-frame clones and lacks some. This table has about 14,000 clones, approximately 80% appearing once. The sequencing used peripheral blood, collected 28 days after the second AZD1222 dose. V usage is TRBV27 and J usage is TRBJ1-6; D is perhaps TRBD1 (5 bases). This receptor was obtained from an adult who received the AZD1222 COVID-19 vaccine. The CDR3 sequence is CASSTFGGDNSPLHF. The CDR3 nucleotides read TGTGCCAGCAGTACTTTTGGAGGGGATAATTCACCCCTCCACTTT.